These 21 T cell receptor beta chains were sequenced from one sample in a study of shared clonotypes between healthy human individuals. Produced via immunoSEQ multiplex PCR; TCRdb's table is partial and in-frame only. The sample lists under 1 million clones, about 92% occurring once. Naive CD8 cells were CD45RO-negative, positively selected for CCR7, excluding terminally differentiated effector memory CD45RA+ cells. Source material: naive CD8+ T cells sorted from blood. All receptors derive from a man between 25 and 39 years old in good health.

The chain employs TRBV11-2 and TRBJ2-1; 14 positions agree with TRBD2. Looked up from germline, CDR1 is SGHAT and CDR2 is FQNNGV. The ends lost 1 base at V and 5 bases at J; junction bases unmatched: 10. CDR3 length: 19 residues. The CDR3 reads CASSLGPQPTSGRDNEQFF. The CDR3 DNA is TGTGCCAGCAGCTTAGGCCCTCAGCCGACTAGCGGGAGGGACAATGAGCAGTTCTTC.

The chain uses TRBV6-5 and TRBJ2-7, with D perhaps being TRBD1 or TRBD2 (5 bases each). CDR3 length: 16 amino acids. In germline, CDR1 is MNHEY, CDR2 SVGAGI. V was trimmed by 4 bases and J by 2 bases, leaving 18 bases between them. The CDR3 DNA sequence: TGTGCCAGCAGTTCGCGACCGATGGGGGTTCCCTACGAGCAGTACTTC. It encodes CASSSRPMGVPYEQYF.

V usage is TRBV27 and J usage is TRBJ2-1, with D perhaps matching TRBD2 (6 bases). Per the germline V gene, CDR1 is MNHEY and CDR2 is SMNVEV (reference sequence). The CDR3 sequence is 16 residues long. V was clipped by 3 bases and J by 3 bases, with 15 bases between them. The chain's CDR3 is CASSFLWGENYNEQFF. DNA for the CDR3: TGTGCCAGCAGTTTCCTTTGGGGGGAGAACTACAATGAGCAGTTCTTC.

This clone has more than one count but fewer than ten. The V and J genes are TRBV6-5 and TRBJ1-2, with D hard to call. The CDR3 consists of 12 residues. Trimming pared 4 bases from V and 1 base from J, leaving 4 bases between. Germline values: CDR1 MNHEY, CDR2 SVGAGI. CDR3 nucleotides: TGTGCCAGCAGTTCGCTTAACTATGGCTACACCTTC. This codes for CASSSLNYGYTF.

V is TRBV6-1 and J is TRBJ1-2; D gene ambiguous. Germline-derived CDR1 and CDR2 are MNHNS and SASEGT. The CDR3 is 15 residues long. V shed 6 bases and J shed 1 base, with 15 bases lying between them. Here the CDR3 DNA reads TGTGCCAGCAGAGGGTCCGACCTACTTAACTATGGCTACACCTTC. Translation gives CASRGSDLLNYGYTF.

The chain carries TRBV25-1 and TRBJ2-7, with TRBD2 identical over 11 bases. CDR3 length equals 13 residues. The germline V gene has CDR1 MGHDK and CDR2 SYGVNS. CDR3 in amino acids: CASDSGRAYEQYF. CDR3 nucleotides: TGTGCGTCCGATAGCGGGAGGGCCTACGAGCAGTACTTC.

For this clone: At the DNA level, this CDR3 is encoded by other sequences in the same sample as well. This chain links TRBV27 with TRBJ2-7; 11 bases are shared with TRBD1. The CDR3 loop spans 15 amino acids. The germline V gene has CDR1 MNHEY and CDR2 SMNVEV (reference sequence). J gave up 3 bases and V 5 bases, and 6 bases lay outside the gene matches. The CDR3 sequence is CASSPGTGGGYEQYF. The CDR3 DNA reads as TGTGCCAGCAGTCCCGGGACAGGGGGAGGCTACGAGCAGTACTTC.

CDR3 bases: TGTGCCAGCAGCCCTCTGGCGGGAGGACATTACGAGCAGTACTTC. It encodes CASSPLAGGHYEQYF. The V gene is TRBV27, the J gene TRBJ2-7, with 8 bases matching TRBD2. The CDR3 sequence is 15 residues long. V shed 6 bases, J shed 4 bases, and the junction held 11 bases outside the gene matches. Germline CDR1 reads MNHEY; CDR2 reads SMNVEV (reference sequence).

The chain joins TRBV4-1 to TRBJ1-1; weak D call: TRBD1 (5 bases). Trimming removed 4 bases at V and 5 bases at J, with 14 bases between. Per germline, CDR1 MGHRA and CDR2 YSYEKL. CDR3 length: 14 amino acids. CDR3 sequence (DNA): TGCGCCAGCAGCCCAGGGAAAGTGAGGACTGAAGCTTTCTTT. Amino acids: CASSPGKVRTEAFF.

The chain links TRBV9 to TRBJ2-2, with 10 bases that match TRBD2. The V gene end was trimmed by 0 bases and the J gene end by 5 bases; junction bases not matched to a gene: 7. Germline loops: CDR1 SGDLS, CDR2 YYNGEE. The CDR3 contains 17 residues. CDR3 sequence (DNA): TGTGCCAGCAGCGTAGGGTGGTTAGCGGGAGGTACCGGGGAGCTGTTTTTT. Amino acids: CASSVGWLAGGTGELFF.

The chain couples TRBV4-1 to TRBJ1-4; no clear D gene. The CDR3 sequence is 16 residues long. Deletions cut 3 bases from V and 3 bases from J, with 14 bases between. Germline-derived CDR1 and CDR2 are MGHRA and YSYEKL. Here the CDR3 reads CASSHLGRGPNEKLFF. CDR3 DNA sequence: TGCGCCAGCAGCCACCTAGGCCGAGGACCTAATGAAAAACTGTTTTTT.

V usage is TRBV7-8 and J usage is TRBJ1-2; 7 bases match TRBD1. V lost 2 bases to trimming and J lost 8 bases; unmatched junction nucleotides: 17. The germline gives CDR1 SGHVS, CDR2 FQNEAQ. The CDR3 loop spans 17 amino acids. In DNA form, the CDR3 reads TGTGCCAGCAGCTTAAAAGGGGCAGGGGGTAGTTTGGGCGGCTACACCTTC. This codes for CASSLKGAGGSLGGYTF.

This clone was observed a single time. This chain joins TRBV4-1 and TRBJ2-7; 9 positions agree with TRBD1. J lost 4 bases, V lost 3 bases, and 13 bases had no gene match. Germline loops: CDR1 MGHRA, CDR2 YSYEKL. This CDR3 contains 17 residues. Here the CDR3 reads CASSQPGQGKAWYEQYF. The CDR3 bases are TGCGCCAGCAGCCAGCCGGGACAGGGAAAAGCATGGTACGAGCAGTACTTC.

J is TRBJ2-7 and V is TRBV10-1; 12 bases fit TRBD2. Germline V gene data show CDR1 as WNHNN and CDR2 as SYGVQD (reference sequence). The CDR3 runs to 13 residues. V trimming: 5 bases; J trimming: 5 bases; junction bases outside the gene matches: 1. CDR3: CASSRLAGDEQYF. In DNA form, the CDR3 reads TGCGCCAGCAGTAGACTAGCGGGAGACGAGCAGTACTTC.

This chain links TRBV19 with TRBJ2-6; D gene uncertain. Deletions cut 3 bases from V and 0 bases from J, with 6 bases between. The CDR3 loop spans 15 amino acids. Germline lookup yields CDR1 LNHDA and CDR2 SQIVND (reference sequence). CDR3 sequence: CASSISVSGANVLTF. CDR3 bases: TGTGCCAGTAGTATTTCGGTCTCTGGGGCCAACGTCCTGACTTTC.

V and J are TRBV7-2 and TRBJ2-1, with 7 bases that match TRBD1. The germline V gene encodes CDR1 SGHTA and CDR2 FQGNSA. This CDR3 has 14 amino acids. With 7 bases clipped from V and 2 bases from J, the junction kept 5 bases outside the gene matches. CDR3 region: CASIQDRTYNEQFF. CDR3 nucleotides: TGTGCCAGCATCCAGGACAGGACCTACAATGAGCAGTTCTTC.

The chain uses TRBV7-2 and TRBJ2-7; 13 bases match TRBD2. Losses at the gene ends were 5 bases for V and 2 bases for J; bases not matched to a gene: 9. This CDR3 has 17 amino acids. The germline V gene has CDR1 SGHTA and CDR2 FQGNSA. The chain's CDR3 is CASSHRGGTSGTYEQYF. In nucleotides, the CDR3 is TGTGCCAGCAGCCACCGAGGGGGGACTAGCGGGACCTACGAGCAGTACTTC.

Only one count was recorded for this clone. CDR3 sequence: CASAVRDTQYF. In DNA form, the CDR3 reads TGTGCCAGCGCTGTGCGGGATACGCAGTATTTT. J is TRBJ2-3 and V is TRBV11-2; no clear D gene. Germline V CDR1 and CDR2: SGHAT, FQNNGV. The CDR3 covers 11 residues. Trimming took 8 bases from V and 6 from J, leaving 9 bases between them.

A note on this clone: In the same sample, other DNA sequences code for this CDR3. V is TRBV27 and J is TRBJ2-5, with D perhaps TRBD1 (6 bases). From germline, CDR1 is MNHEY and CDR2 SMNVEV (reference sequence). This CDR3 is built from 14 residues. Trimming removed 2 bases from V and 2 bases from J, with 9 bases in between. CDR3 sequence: CASSLLGGQETQYF. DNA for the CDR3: TGTGCCAGCAGTTTACTAGGGGGACAAGAGACCCAGTACTTC.

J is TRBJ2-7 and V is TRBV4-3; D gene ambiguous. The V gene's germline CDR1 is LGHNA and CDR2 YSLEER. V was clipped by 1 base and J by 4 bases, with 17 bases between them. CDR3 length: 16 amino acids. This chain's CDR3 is CASSQVSVASSYEQYF. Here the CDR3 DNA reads TGCGCCAGCAGCCAAGTCTCTGTCGCCAGCTCATACGAGCAGTACTTC.

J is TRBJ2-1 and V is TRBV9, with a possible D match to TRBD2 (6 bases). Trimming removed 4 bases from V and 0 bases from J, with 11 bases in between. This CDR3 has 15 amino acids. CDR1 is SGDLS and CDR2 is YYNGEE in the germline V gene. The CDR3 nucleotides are TGTGCCAGCAGCCCCAGGAGGGCCTCCTACAATGAGCAGTTCTTC. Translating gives CASSPRRASYNEQFF.